A selection of T cell receptor beta chains follows, all from one sample in a study of shared clonotypes between healthy human individuals. The protocol was immunoSEQ multiplex PCR, while the TCRdb copy is restricted to in-frame clones and leaves out a portion. This sample has about 2 million clones, with about 95% found just once. The specimen sequenced was naive CD8+ T cells sorted from blood. These TCRs come from a man younger than 35 in good health. CDR3s include the opening cysteine and the closing phenylalanine or tryptophan. D genes are given only for firm matches. Part of the rows lack a size; the others show once, few, many or a class for expanded clones.

size	V	D	J	length	CDR3	DNA
.	TRBV27	.	TRBJ1-5	14	CASSLWVGNQPQHF	TGTGCCAGCAGTTTATGGGTGGGCAATCAGCCCCAGCATTTT
.	TRBV28	.	TRBJ1-1	15	CASSTQGLWNTEAFF	TGTGCCAGCAGTACTCAGGGACTTTGGAACACTGAAGCTTTCTTT
.	TRBV30	.	TRBJ1-1	14	CAFPTGRGGTEAFF	TGTGCCTTCCCCACGGGAAGAGGGGGCACTGAAGCTTTCTTT
.	TRBV30	TRBD2	TRBJ2-3	17	CAWRSEGSGKITDTQYF	TGTGCCTGGAGATCGGAGGGGAGCGGGAAGATAACAGATACGCAGTATTTT
.	TRBV4-1	.	TRBJ1-4	17	CASSLSGGVGPNEKLFF	TGCGCCAGCAGCCTCTCCGGTGGCGTGGGTCCTAATGAAAAACTGTTTTTT
.	TRBV11-2	TRBD1	TRBJ2-1	13	CASSPGTANEQFF	TGTGCCAGCAGCCCCGGGACAGCCAATGAGCAGTTCTTC
once	TRBV28	.	TRBJ1-1	14	CASSFEAMNTEAFF	TGTGCCAGCAGTTTTGAGGCCATGAACACTGAAGCTTTCTTT
.	TRBV4-1	.	TRBJ1-5	14	CASSLSGESRPQHF	TGCGCCAGCAGCCTTAGCGGGGAAAGTCGGCCCCAGCATTTT
.	TRBV19	.	TRBJ2-7	16	CASSPLQGRGNGEQYF	TGTGCCAGTAGTCCTTTACAGGGCCGGGGGAACGGTGAGCAGTACTTC
.	TRBV4-3	.	TRBJ2-7	14	CASSPDRYYYEQYF	TGCGCCAGCAGCCCAGACAGATACTACTACGAGCAGTACTTC
.	TRBV29-1	.	TRBJ2-7	13	CSVASGSSYEQYF	TGCAGCGTTGCGTCGGGGAGCTCCTACGAGCAGTACTTC
.	TRBV11-2	.	TRBJ2-7	14	CASSYPGSYLEQYF	TGTGCCAGCAGCTATCCGGGCTCCTATCTCGAGCAGTACTTC
.	TRBV11-2	.	TRBJ1-4	18	CASSLDSVGGRPYDKLFF	TGTGCCAGCAGCTTAGATTCGGTTGGGGGACGGCCCTATGACAAACTGTTTTTT
.	TRBV27	.	TRBJ2-2	16	CASSFKGGRATGELFF	TGTGCCAGCAGTTTCAAAGGGGGGCGCGCCACCGGGGAGCTGTTTTTT
once	TRBV2	TRBD2	TRBJ2-7	17	CASSDPGGGAVFYEQYF	TGTGCCAGCAGTGATCCGGGGGGAGGGGCCGTATTCTACGAGCAGTACTTC
.	TRBV19	.	TRBJ1-6	14	CASSDRGGNSPLHF	TGTGCCAGTAGTGACCGGGGGGGAAATTCACCCCTCCACTTT
.	TRBV7-9	.	TRBJ1-2	15	CASSPPGRASLGYTF	TGTGCCAGCAGCCCGCCGGGCAGGGCTTCCTTAGGCTACACCTTC
.	TRBV10-2	.	TRBJ2-2	15	CASSSSAGITGELFF	TGCGCCAGCAGTTCATCCGCAGGGATAACCGGGGAGCTGTTTTTT
.	TRBV7-6	.	TRBJ2-5	15	CASSSVARVSETQYF	TGTGCCAGCAGCTCAGTGGCTAGGGTTTCGGAGACCCAGTACTTC
.	TRBV7-2	.	TRBJ2-3	13	CASSTIVEDTQYF	TGTGCCAGCAGCACGATAGTGGAAGATACGCAGTATTTT
.	TRBV13	TRBD1	TRBJ2-1	16	CASSLGTGGPYNEQFF	TGTGCCAGCAGCTTAGGGACAGGGGGCCCCTACAATGAGCAGTTCTTC
.	TRBV7-6	.	TRBJ2-2	16	CASSDTGSIDTGELFF	TGTGCCAGCAGCGATACAGGAAGTATCGACACCGGGGAGCTGTTTTTT
.	TRBV5-6	.	TRBJ1-5	16	CASSLGWINSNQPQHF	TGTGCCAGCAGCTTGGGGTGGATAAATAGCAATCAGCCCCAGCATTTT